This T cell receptor (beta chain) was sequenced during a study of blood T cell repertoires in COVID-19. Clones were read by immunoSEQ multiplex PCR, and TCRdb kept only the in-frame ones, dropping some. The sample includes more than 40,000 clones, nearly 90% of them seen just once. V lost 0 bases and J 7 bases, leaving 4 bases between the germline ends. The CDR3 spans 12 residues. Germline V gene sequence: CDR1 LGHDT, CDR2 YNNKEL (reference sequence). This clone was seen a single time. The V gene is TRBV3-1 (or the pseudogene TRBV3-2), the J gene TRBJ2-4; D is unresolved. This clonotype originated in a man aged 55 to 70 with acute or convalescent COVID-19. What was sequenced was peripheral blood. In DNA form, the CDR3 reads TGTGCCAGCAGCCAAGACGGGAACATTCAGTACTTC. Protein sequence: CASSQDGNIQYF.